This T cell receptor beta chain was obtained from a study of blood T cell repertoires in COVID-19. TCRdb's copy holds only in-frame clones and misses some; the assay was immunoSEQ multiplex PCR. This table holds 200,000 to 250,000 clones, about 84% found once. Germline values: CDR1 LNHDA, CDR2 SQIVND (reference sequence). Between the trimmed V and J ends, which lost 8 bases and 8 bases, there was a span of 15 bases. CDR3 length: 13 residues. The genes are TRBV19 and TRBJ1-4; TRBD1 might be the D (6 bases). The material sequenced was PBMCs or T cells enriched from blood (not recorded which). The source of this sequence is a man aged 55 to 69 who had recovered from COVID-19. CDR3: CASRYRAGEKLFF. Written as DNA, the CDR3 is TGTGCCAGTCGGTACAGGGCAGGGGAAAAACTGTTTTTT. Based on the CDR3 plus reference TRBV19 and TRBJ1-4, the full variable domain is DGGITQSPKYLFRKEGQNVTLSCEQNLNHDAMYWYRQDPGQGLRLIYYSQIVNDFQKGDIAEGYSVSREKKESFPLTVTSAQKNPTAFYLCASRYRAGEKLFFGSGTQLSVL.